The rows below give T cell receptor beta chains drawn from one sample of a study of regulatory T cells in long-lasting Graves disease. Using its own MiXCR run on the multiplex PCR reads, TCRdb lists one record per CDR3 protein. The table has 450,000 to 600,000 distinct CDR3 sequences, about 17% seen once; the top ten hold 12%. This sample also belongs to another study, concerning T cells in Graves' hyperthyroidism and ophthalmopathy.

The material was peripheral blood mononuclear cells (PBMCs), obtained at new diagnosis, from a patient treated with antithyroid drugs. These receptors all stem from a man aged 35 to 55 with Graves disease. Each CDR3 is given with its conserved first and last residue. D genes are given only for firm matches. Clone size appears in some rows only: once, few, many, or a class for an expanded clone.

v_gene	d_gene	abundance	j_gene	CDR3aa	CDR3nt
TRBV7-9	TRBD2	many	TRBJ2-1	CASSLGGAGGPGGEQFF	TGTGCCAGCAGCTTGGGGGGAGCGGGAGGACCGGGCGGGGAGCAGTTCTTC
TRBV24-1	.	many	TRBJ1-1	CATSRGANTEAFF	TGTGCCACTTCAAGAGGGGCGAACACTGAAGCTTTCTTT
TRBV28	.	few	TRBJ1-1	CASSELGTSNTEAFF	TGTGCCAGCAGTGAACTCGGGACGTCGAACACTGAAGCTTTCTTT
TRBV20-1	TRBD2	many	TRBJ2-1	CSASVLAGVVGEQFF	TGCAGTGCTAGTGTGTTAGCGGGAGTAGTTGGTGAGCAGTTCTTC
TRBV14	TRBD2	.	TRBJ2-1	CASSQGVGRAYNEQFF	TGTGCCAGCAGCCAAGGGGTCGGGAGGGCCTATAATGAGCAGTTCTTC
TRBV14	.	.	TRBJ2-7	CASSQGLTGAEIEQYF	TGTGCCAGCAGCCAGGGACTCACAGGGGCAGAAATCGAGCAGTACTTC
TRBV12-3/TRBV12-4	.	many	TRBJ1-1	CASSLSGVDEAFF	TGTGCCAGCAGTTTATCGGGGGTAGATGAAGCTTTCTTT
TRBV2	TRBD2	many	TRBJ2-1	CASSSGLANYNEQFF	TGTGCCAGCAGTTCGGGACTAGCAAACTACAATGAGCAGTTCTTC
TRBV29-1	TRBD2	few	TRBJ2-5	CSVTVAGETQYF	TGCAGCGTCACTGTAGCGGGAGAGACCCAGTACTTC
TRBV29-1	.	.	TRBJ2-3	CSLERADTQYF	TGCAGCCTAGAAAGGGCAGATACGCAGTATTTT
TRBV20-1	TRBD2	many	TRBJ2-5	CSAPGISGRETQYF	TGCAGTGCCCCGGGTATTAGCGGGAGAGAGACCCAGTACTTC
TRBV6-1	TRBD1	few	TRBJ2-7	CASGIHAGTVYEQYF	TGTGCCAGCGGAATACACGCCGGGACAGTCTACGAGCAGTACTTC
TRBV12-3/TRBV12-4	.	many	TRBJ1-5	CASREGGQPQHF	TGTGCCAGCAGGGAGGGTGGTCAGCCCCAGCATTTT
TRBV6-2/TRBV6-3	.	.	TRBJ2-1	CASSEVPGFVNEQFF	TGTGCCAGCAGTGAAGTCCCAGGGTTTGTGAATGAGCAGTTCTTC
TRBV18	.	many	TRBJ2-3	CASSPGISTDTQYF	TGTGCCAGCTCACCCGGGATAAGCACAGATACGCAGTATTTT
TRBV7-9	TRBD1	many	TRBJ1-1	CASSLATGAYTEAFF	TGTGCCAGCAGCTTAGCTACAGGGGCGTACACTGAAGCTTTCTTT
TRBV6-1	TRBD2	.	TRBJ2-1	CASSAASGSPYNEQFF	TGTGCCAGCTCGGCGGCTAGCGGGAGTCCCTACAATGAGCAGTTCTTC
TRBV4-1	.	.	TRBJ2-7	CASSQGTWGEQYF	TGCGCCAGCAGCCAAGGGACTTGGGGCGAGCAGTACTTC
TRBV20-1	.	many	TRBJ2-5	CSGTISGETQYF	TGCAGTGGGACTATATCGGGAGAGACCCAGTACTTC
TRBV24-1	TRBD1	.	TRBJ2-7	CATSEQTGEQYF	TGTGCCACCAGTGAGCAGACAGGGGAGCAGTACTTC
TRBV5-1	TRBD1	many	TRBJ2-7	CASSSGTGGGEQYF	TGCGCCAGCAGCTCCGGGACAGGGGGCGGCGAGCAGTACTTC
TRBV20-1	TRBD2	many	TRBJ2-7	CSAGGGTSNEQYF	TGCAGTGCTGGAGGGGGGACTAGCAACGAGCAGTACTTC
TRBV27	TRBD1	few	TRBJ2-4	CASSPTGTAASFAKNIQYF	TGTGCCAGCAGTCCGACCGGGACAGCGGCCTCGTTTGCCAAAAACATTCAGTACTTC
TRBV5-1	.	few	TRBJ1-2	CASAGLYGYTF	TGCGCCAGCGCAGGGCTCTATGGCTACACCTTC
TRBV3-1	.	many	TRBJ1-6	CASKSGYNSPLHF	TGTGCCAGCAAATCAGGTTATAATTCACCCCTCCACTTT
TRBV30	.	many	TRBJ1-1	CAWSAFNEAFF	TGTGCCTGGAGCGCATTTAATGAAGCTTTCTTT
TRBV7-2	TRBD2	few	TRBJ2-2	CASRTGGLAGIWANTGELFF	TGTGCCAGCAGGACTGGGGGACTAGCGGGTATTTGGGCGAACACCGGGGAGCTGTTTTTT
TRBV6-1	.	.	TRBJ2-6	CASSYETGRAGANVLTF	TGTGCCAGCAGTTATGAGACAGGCCGCGCTGGGGCCAACGTCCTGACTTTC
TRBV20-1	TRBD1	.	TRBJ2-1	CSARDGTGEEQFF	TGCAGTGCTAGAGATGGGACAGGGGAAGAGCAGTTCTTC
TRBV28	TRBD1	few	TRBJ1-3	CASRQGNSGNTIYF	TGTGCCAGCCGACAGGGAAACTCTGGAAACACCATATATTTT
TRBV6-1	.	.	TRBJ1-5	CASRDRRSNQPQHF	TGTGCCAGCAGGGACAGAAGGAGCAATCAGCCCCAGCATTTT
TRBV6-1	TRBD2	.	TRBJ2-3	CASTPSGTSTDTQYF	TGTGCCAGCACCCCTAGCGGGACTAGCACAGATACGCAGTATTTT
TRBV27	.	many	TRBJ2-5	CASSLITGGETQYF	TGTGCCAGCAGTTTAATAACCGGTGGAGAGACCCAGTACTTC
TRBV2	.	many	TRBJ2-7	CASSAVTTTYEQYF	TGTGCCAGCAGTGCCGTGACTACGACCTACGAGCAGTACTTC
TRBV28	.	many	TRBJ2-5	CASSLPRRRGTETQYF	TGTGCCAGCAGTTTACCCCGGAGGCGAGGTACAGAGACCCAGTACTTC
TRBV7-9	TRBD2	.	TRBJ2-7	CASSLGGGRINEQYF	TGTGCCAGCAGCTTAGGCGGGGGGCGCATCAACGAGCAGTACTTC
TRBV20-1	.	once	TRBJ1-2	CSAVNYGYTF	TGCAGTGCAGTGAATTATGGCTACACCTTC
TRBV29-1	TRBD2	.	TRBJ2-1	CSVEGGTSGNNEQFF	TGCAGCGTTGAAGGTGGGACTAGCGGAAACAATGAGCAGTTCTTC
TRBV6-1	.	.	TRBJ2-2	CASSEGTVGSGELFF	TGTGCCAGCAGTGAAGGGACGGTTGGGTCCGGGGAGCTGTTTTTT
TRBV10-3	.	.	TRBJ2-5	CATQPDRRVETQYF	TGTGCCACCCAACCGGACAGGAGGGTGGAGACCCAGTACTTC
TRBV20-1	TRBD2	many	TRBJ2-1	CSAVSGGGTYNEQFF	TGCAGTGCTGTCTCTGGGGGGGGGACCTACAATGAGCAGTTCTTC
TRBV5-6	TRBD2	many	TRBJ2-1	CASSWGGYDEQFF	TGTGCCAGCAGCTGGGGGGGATACGATGAGCAGTTCTTC
TRBV28	.	many	TRBJ2-5	CASSILGETQYF	TGTGCCAGCAGTATACTGGGGGAGACCCAGTACTTC
TRBV28	TRBD1	many	TRBJ1-1	CASTQTPGGTNTEAFF	TGTGCCAGCACTCAAACCCCAGGGGGCACGAACACTGAAGCTTTCTTT
TRBV11-1	TRBD2	.	TRBJ2-1	CASSTGTSGTQGEQFF	TGTGCCAGCAGTACCGGGACTAGCGGGACCCAAGGTGAGCAGTTCTTC
TRBV2	TRBD1	.	TRBJ2-5	CASRGTGGKTQYF	TGTGCCAGCAGGGGGACAGGGGGCAAGACCCAGTACTTC
TRBV6-1	.	many	TRBJ1-2	CASSPWTQGPYGYTF	TGTGCCAGCAGCCCCTGGACCCAGGGGCCCTATGGCTACACCTTC
TRBV3-1	TRBD2	many	TRBJ2-7	CASSQGLGGGSSYEQYF	TGTGCCAGCAGCCAGGGTCTTGGCGGGGGAAGCTCCTACGAGCAGTACTTC
TRBV15	.	.	TRBJ2-7	CATSRDRGVAYEQYF	TGTGCCACCAGCAGAGATAGGGGTGTTGCGTACGAGCAGTACTTC
TRBV15	TRBD2	few	TRBJ2-1	CATRGGLALYNEQFF	TGTGCCACCAGGGGGGGACTAGCGTTATACAATGAGCAGTTCTTC